This is a list of T cell receptor beta chains from one sample in a study of PD-1 blockade in classical Hodgkin lymphoma. The data were produced by immunoSEQ multiplex PCR, yet TCRdb's version contains in-frame clones alone and is incomplete. The sample yields tens of thousands of clones, about 75% seen once. The input for sequencing was peripheral blood mononuclear cells (PBMCs), taken before the fourth cycle of nivolumab. These receptor sequences come from a human donor with classical Hodgkin lymphoma. Each CDR3 is given with its conserved first and last residue. The order of the fields is CDR3 DNA, CDR3 protein, J gene, clone size, V gene, D gene. A D gene is named only where the DNA matches it firmly. Some rows have no size entry. The others give once, few or many, or a class for an expanded clone.

cdr3_nt: TGTGCCAGCAGCTTAGTGCGGGTGTCCTACGAGCAGTACTTC; cdr3_aa: CASSLVRVSYEQYF; j_call: TRBJ2-7; clone_size: .; v_call: TRBV11-3; d_call: .
cdr3_nt: TGTGCCAGCAGTGACTCGGGGAGTTCAGATACGCAGTATTTT; cdr3_aa: CASSDSGSSDTQYF; j_call: TRBJ2-3; clone_size: .; v_call: TRBV6-4; d_call: .
cdr3_nt: TGTGCCAGCACCATGGCGGGATTTGGCGGAAACACCATATATTTT; cdr3_aa: CASTMAGFGGNTIYF; j_call: TRBJ1-3; clone_size: .; v_call: TRBV28; d_call: .
cdr3_nt: TGTGCCAGCAGCCAGCTGACAGGGGGCTACGAGCAGTACTTC; cdr3_aa: CASSQLTGGYEQYF; j_call: TRBJ2-7; clone_size: few; v_call: TRBV16; d_call: TRBD1
cdr3_nt: TGTGCCAGCTCACCAAGCGCAGATACGCAGTATTTT; cdr3_aa: CASSPSADTQYF; j_call: TRBJ2-3; clone_size: .; v_call: TRBV18; d_call: .
cdr3_nt: TGTGCCAGCAGCTTGTCTATTATAGAGACCCAGTACTTC; cdr3_aa: CASSLSIIETQYF; j_call: TRBJ2-5; clone_size: .; v_call: TRBV5-4; d_call: .
cdr3_nt: TGTGCCAGCAGCGGGGGACAGCTCTCTGGAAACACCATATATTTT; cdr3_aa: CASSGGQLSGNTIYF; j_call: TRBJ1-3; clone_size: .; v_call: TRBV13; d_call: TRBD1
cdr3_nt: TGTGCCAGCAGCTTGATCGGTAGCCCGACAGATACGCAGTATTTT; cdr3_aa: CASSLIGSPTDTQYF; j_call: TRBJ2-3; clone_size: .; v_call: TRBV5-6; d_call: .
cdr3_nt: TGTGCCAGCAGTGGTAGTGTAACCGAGCAGTACTTC; cdr3_aa: CASSGSVTEQYF; j_call: TRBJ2-7; clone_size: .; v_call: TRBV25-1; d_call: .
cdr3_nt: TGTGCCAGCAGTTTTAGGTGGAATAGCAATCAGCCCCAGCATTTT; cdr3_aa: CASSFRWNSNQPQHF; j_call: TRBJ1-5; clone_size: .; v_call: TRBV28; d_call: .
cdr3_nt: TGCGCCAGCAGCTTGTTGTGGACACCGAAAGAGACCCAGTACTTC; cdr3_aa: CASSLLWTPKETQYF; j_call: TRBJ2-5; clone_size: few; v_call: TRBV5-1; d_call: .
cdr3_nt: TGTGCCACCAGCAGAGTCGGATCGAATCAGCCCCAGCATTTT; cdr3_aa: CATSRVGSNQPQHF; j_call: TRBJ1-5; clone_size: .; v_call: TRBV15; d_call: .
cdr3_nt: TGTGCCAGCAGCTTAGATCCCTACCGGGGGAGGACTCTAGGGGAGCAGTACTTC; cdr3_aa: CASSLDPYRGRTLGEQYF; j_call: TRBJ2-7; clone_size: .; v_call: TRBV11-2; d_call: .
cdr3_nt: TGTGCCAGCAGTCTCCGGGCCCAGCCCAACACTGAAGCTTTCTTT; cdr3_aa: CASSLRAQPNTEAFF; j_call: TRBJ1-1; clone_size: .; v_call: TRBV6-5; d_call: .
cdr3_nt: TGTGCCACCAGCAGAGAGAGGAACACTGAAGCTTTCTTT; cdr3_aa: CATSRERNTEAFF; j_call: TRBJ1-1; clone_size: .; v_call: TRBV15; d_call: .
cdr3_nt: TGTGCCAGCAGCCGTATGGGACAGGGTTACGAGCAGTACTTC; cdr3_aa: CASSRMGQGYEQYF; j_call: TRBJ2-7; clone_size: .; v_call: TRBV13; d_call: TRBD1
cdr3_nt: TGTGCCAGCAGCCAAGGTACAGGAAGCAATCAGCCCCAGCATTTT; cdr3_aa: CASSQGTGSNQPQHF; j_call: TRBJ1-5; clone_size: .; v_call: TRBV16; d_call: .
cdr3_nt: TGTGCCAGCAGCACAGGGACAGGGGGCGTAGGCGGCCTTATTGAAAAACTGTTTTTT; cdr3_aa: CASSTGTGGVGGLIEKLFF; j_call: TRBJ1-4; clone_size: .; v_call: TRBV21-1; d_call: .
cdr3_nt: TGTGCCAGCAGCTTATTTGGGACAGGGGTTTACGAGCAGTACTTC; cdr3_aa: CASSLFGTGVYEQYF; j_call: TRBJ2-7; clone_size: .; v_call: TRBV13; d_call: TRBD1
cdr3_nt: TGTGCCAGCCGCCCCGGCGCCAATCAAGAGACCCAGTACTTC; cdr3_aa: CASRPGANQETQYF; j_call: TRBJ2-5; clone_size: once; v_call: TRBV11-3; d_call: .
cdr3_nt: TGTGCCAGCAGCCCGGGACAGGGGGTACTGAACACTGAAGCTTTCTTT; cdr3_aa: CASSPGQGVLNTEAFF; j_call: TRBJ1-1; clone_size: .; v_call: TRBV2; d_call: TRBD1
cdr3_nt: TGTGCCAGCTCACCCCTACAGGGGGCGAGCACTGAAGCTTTCTTT; cdr3_aa: CASSPLQGASTEAFF; j_call: TRBJ1-1; clone_size: .; v_call: TRBV18; d_call: TRBD1
cdr3_nt: TGTGCCAGCAGCTTAGCAGGGGACAGGGGTGAAGCTTTCTTT; cdr3_aa: CASSLAGDRGEAFF; j_call: TRBJ1-1; clone_size: few; v_call: TRBV7-8; d_call: TRBD1
cdr3_nt: TGTGCCAGCAGCTTAAGGGGGGGCAGGCAAAACATTCAGTACTTC; cdr3_aa: CASSLRGGRQNIQYF; j_call: TRBJ2-4; clone_size: .; v_call: TRBV7-9; d_call: .
cdr3_nt: TGCGCCAGCAGCCAAGGGGGGGGTACGCAGTATTTT; cdr3_aa: CASSQGGGTQYF; j_call: TRBJ2-3; clone_size: .; v_call: TRBV4-1; d_call: TRBD2
cdr3_nt: TGTGCCAGCAGCTTGGCCGACTCAACGACAGATACGCAGTATTTT; cdr3_aa: CASSLADSTTDTQYF; j_call: TRBJ2-3; clone_size: few; v_call: TRBV5-6; d_call: .
cdr3_nt: TGTGCTAGTGGTTTGAGCACTGAAGCTTTCTTT; cdr3_aa: CASGLSTEAFF; j_call: TRBJ1-1; clone_size: .; v_call: TRBV12-5; d_call: .
cdr3_nt: TGCGCCAGCAGCTTGGGGGGACTAGTAATGGAGACCCAGTACTTC; cdr3_aa: CASSLGGLVMETQYF; j_call: TRBJ2-5; clone_size: .; v_call: TRBV5-1; d_call: TRBD2
cdr3_nt: TGCGCCAGCAGCTTACCGGGACAGGGCACATCAGATACGCAGTATTTT; cdr3_aa: CASSLPGQGTSDTQYF; j_call: TRBJ2-3; clone_size: few; v_call: TRBV5-1; d_call: TRBD1
cdr3_nt: TGTGCCAGCAGTCGGCAGGATGGAGCAGATACGCAGTATTTT; cdr3_aa: CASSRQDGADTQYF; j_call: TRBJ2-3; clone_size: .; v_call: TRBV2; d_call: .
cdr3_nt: TGTGCCAGCAGCCCAGCGGGGATTCAGGACACTGAAGCTTTCTTT; cdr3_aa: CASSPAGIQDTEAFF; j_call: TRBJ1-1; clone_size: .; v_call: TRBV7-9; d_call: .
cdr3_nt: TGTGCCAGCAGTGGTGGATTAGCGGGAGTAGAGACCCAGTACTTC; cdr3_aa: CASSGGLAGVETQYF; j_call: TRBJ2-5; clone_size: .; v_call: TRBV2; d_call: TRBD2
cdr3_nt: TGTGCCTGGGCGACTAGCGGAGGCACAGATACGCAGTATTTT; cdr3_aa: CAWATSGGTDTQYF; j_call: TRBJ2-3; clone_size: .; v_call: TRBV30; d_call: TRBD2
cdr3_nt: TGCGCCAGCAGCATCATTCAGGAGACAGGGTCCTACGAGCAGTACTTC; cdr3_aa: CASSIIQETGSYEQYF; j_call: TRBJ2-7; clone_size: .; v_call: TRBV5-1; d_call: TRBD1
cdr3_nt: TGTGCCAGCAGTGACCCTGGGGAGACCCAGTACTTC; cdr3_aa: CASSDPGETQYF; j_call: TRBJ2-5; clone_size: .; v_call: TRBV28; d_call: .
cdr3_nt: TGTGCCAGCAGCCAAAGGCCGACGGGGACGGTTGGGAATCAGCCCCAGCATTTT; cdr3_aa: CASSQRPTGTVGNQPQHF; j_call: TRBJ1-5; clone_size: .; v_call: TRBV4-2; d_call: .
cdr3_nt: TGCGCCAGCAGCTTGAGCCGGGAGATCGGGGAGCTGTTTTTT; cdr3_aa: CASSLSREIGELFF; j_call: TRBJ2-2; clone_size: .; v_call: TRBV5-1; d_call: .
cdr3_nt: TGTGCCAGCAGTGCTGGGGCAGTCAGCCCCGGGGAGCTGTTTTTT; cdr3_aa: CASSAGAVSPGELFF; j_call: TRBJ2-2; clone_size: .; v_call: TRBV2; d_call: .
cdr3_nt: TGCGCCAGCAGCCAATCCCGATCATCTGGGGCCAACGTCCTGACTTTC; cdr3_aa: CASSQSRSSGANVLTF; j_call: TRBJ2-6; clone_size: .; v_call: TRBV4-3; d_call: .
cdr3_nt: TGTGCCAGCAGACGGACAGGGGGCAGCACAGATACGCAGTATTTT; cdr3_aa: CASRRTGGSTDTQYF; j_call: TRBJ2-3; clone_size: many; v_call: TRBV2; d_call: TRBD1
cdr3_nt: TGTGCCAGCAGTTACTCGACGTTGCGCTTAGAGACCCAGTACTTC; cdr3_aa: CASSYSTLRLETQYF; j_call: TRBJ2-5; clone_size: .; v_call: TRBV6-5; d_call: .